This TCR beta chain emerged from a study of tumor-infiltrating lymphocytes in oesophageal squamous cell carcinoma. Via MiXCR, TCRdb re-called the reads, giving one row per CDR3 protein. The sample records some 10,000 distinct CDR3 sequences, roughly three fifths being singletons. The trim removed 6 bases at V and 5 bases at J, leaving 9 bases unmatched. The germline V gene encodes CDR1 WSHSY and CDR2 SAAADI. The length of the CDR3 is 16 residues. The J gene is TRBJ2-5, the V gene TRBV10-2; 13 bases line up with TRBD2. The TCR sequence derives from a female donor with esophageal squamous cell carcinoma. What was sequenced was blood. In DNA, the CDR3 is TGCGCCAGCAGGTCGGGACTAGCGGGACCGTGGGAGACCCAGTACTTC. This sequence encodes CASRSGLAGPWETQYF.